This T cell receptor beta chain was identified during a study of vaccination and CD4 T cells after COVID-19. Across the study: Drawing of post-COVID samples took place a median roughly 92 days after diagnosis (range 35 to 161).

As for treatment: roughly 10-day PBMC culture with coronavirus spike peptide pools or control peptides (ViraFEST assay). Cells were cultured for 10 days, and then CD4+ T cells were isolated by negative selection. On this clonotype: Its antigen remains unidentified.

Cultured CD4+ T cells had their DNA profiled by the Oncomine TCR Beta short-read assay. TCRdb re-called the PCR reads through MiXCR, storing one row per CDR3 protein. The sample lists 9,500 or so distinct CDR3 sequences; 55% to 75% were seen once. The CDR3 is 15 amino acids. Trimming removed 4 bases from V and 3 bases from J; junction bases left unmatched: 6. The germline CDR1 and CDR2 sequences are SGHTA and FQGNSA. What was sequenced was CD4+ T cells from blood, cultured in vitro. The rearrangement uses TRBV7-2 and TRBJ2-3; 8 nucleotides align to TRBD2. The receptor was derived from a human donor who had recovered from COVID-19. CDR3 DNA sequence: TGTGCCAGCAGCTCCTGGACTAGCAGTACAGATACGCAGTATTTT. Protein sequence: CASSSWTSSTDTQYF.